These 30 T cell receptor beta chains were all obtained from the same sample, sequenced in a study of T cell repertoires in cytomegalovirus infection. From the reads, TCRdb called clonotypes with MiXCR, one entry per CDR3 protein. The repertoire holds more than 650,000 distinct CDR3 sequences, with 35% to 45% as singletons. The sample taken for sequencing was PBMCs. These receptors originate from a human donor in good health (CMV status not recorded). Some clones in this sample may be carry-over from other donors' samples.

This clonotype has a handful of counts. V and J are TRBV2 and TRBJ1-1; 9 nucleotides align to TRBD1. Germline CDR1 reads SNHLY; CDR2 reads FYNNEI. The J segment lost 1 base and the V segment lost 6 bases, leaving 6 bases of the junction unmatched. The CDR3 covers 15 residues. The CDR3 nucleotides read TGTGCCAGCAGATCTCTGGGACAGGGGAACACTGAAGCTTTCTTT. Its protein is CASRSLGQGNTEAFF.

V and J are TRBV5-6 and TRBJ2-7, with no clear D. Per germline, CDR1 SGHDT and CDR2 YYEEEE. Trimming removed 4 bases from V and 4 bases from J, with 18 bases in between. The CDR3 length is 15 residues. CDR3 sequence reads: CASSLAGVVRYEQYF. DNA of the CDR3: TGTGCCAGCAGCCTGGCAGGAGTTGTGAGATACGAGCAGTACTTC.

The chain recombines TRBV2 with TRBJ2-1; 8 nucleotides line up with TRBD2. This CDR3 comprises 18 residues. CDR1 is SNHLY, CDR2 FYNNEI, per germline. V was pared by 5 bases and J by 0 bases, with 12 bases of the junction left unmatched. CDR3 in DNA: TGTGCCAGCAGTCGTTTAGCGGGGCTAATGAGCTCCTACAATGAGCAGTTCTTC. Translated: CASSRLAGLMSSYNEQFF.

This clonotype was seen only once. V is TRBV11-2 and J is TRBJ2-5, with 8 positions matching TRBD2. The CDR3 is 19 amino acids. The ends lost 5 bases at V and 5 bases at J; junction bases unmatched: 22. Germline loops: CDR1 SGHAT, CDR2 FQNNGV. CDR3 DNA sequence: TGTGCCAGCAGCCGCGAAAGTCGAGAGAAGCGGGGGTGGGGGGAGACCCAGTACTTC. Its translation is CASSRESREKRGWGETQYF. The full variable domain, in which reference TRBV11-2 and TRBJ2-5 provide the parts outside the CDR3, is EAGVAQSPRYKIIEKRQSVAFWCNPISGHATLYWYQQILGQGPKLLIQFQNNGVVDDSQLPKDRFSAERLKGVDSTLKIQPAKLEDSAVYLCASSRESREKRGWGETQYFGPGTRLLVL.

A note on this clonotype: Given a much more abundant clone one base away, this may be a read error. The CDR3 does not end in the conserved phenylalanine or tryptophan, so this is likely a read error. The chain recombines TRBV7-3 with TRBJ2-1, with D uncertain. There are 14 residues in the CDR3. Trimming pared 5 bases from V and 7 bases from J, leaving 15 bases between. CDR1 SGHTA and CDR2 FQGTGA come from the germline V gene. CDR3 DNA: TGTGCCAGCAGCCCCCAAAACACGGTAAATGAGCAGTTCTTA. Translated, it gives CASSPQNTVNEQFL.

The rearrangement links TRBV12-3 or TRBV12-4 to TRBJ1-2, with a weak D call TRBD1 (5 bases). V was shortened by 2 bases and J by 8 bases, with 9 bases between the two germline ends. This CDR3 is built from 12 residues. The CDR3 reads CASSLQGWGYTF. The DNA of the CDR3 is TGTGCCAGCAGTTTACAGGGATGGGGCTACACCTTC.

The genes are TRBV6-5 and TRBJ2-1; a possible D gene is TRBD2 (7 bases). Germline CDR1 MNHEY, CDR2 SVGAGI. This CDR3 is built from 17 residues. The germline V and J ends were trimmed by 3 bases and 7 bases, with 22 bases remaining between them. In DNA form, the CDR3 reads TGTGCCAGCAGTTATCTGCGGGGGCAGGTGGCTATGAATGAGCAGTTCTTC. It codes for CASSYLRGQVAMNEQFF.

In DNA, the CDR3 is TGTGCCAGCAGCCCCAACGCGGGACTAGCGGGGATCACCGGGGAGCTGTTTTTT. Translated: CASSPNAGLAGITGELFF. This chain uses TRBV14 with TRBJ2-2, with 13 bases fitting TRBD2. This CDR3 is 18 amino acids long. CDR1 SGHDN and CDR2 FVKESK come from the germline V gene. Trimming took 4 bases from V and 4 from J; bases not matched to a gene: 9.

The gene calls are TRBV12-3 or TRBV12-4 and TRBJ1-1; D is unclear. The ends were cut back, 5 bases at V and 6 bases at J, with 13 bases in the middle. The CDR3 has 13 amino acids. CDR3 sequence reads: CASSRTAGSEAFF. The DNA of the CDR3 is TGTGCCAGCAGTCGGACGGCTGGCTCTGAAGCTTTCTTT.

The rearrangement joins TRBV7-8 to TRBJ2-3, with D maybe TRBD1 (6 bases). Per germline, CDR1 SGHVS and CDR2 FQNEAQ. The CDR3 has 15 amino acids. V was cut by 5 bases and J by 2 bases, with 14 bases left in between. The CDR3 DNA sequence: TGTGCCAGCAGCCCACGGGACACCGACACAGATACGCAGTATTTT. Translated, it gives CASSPRDTDTDTQYF. Looking up the rest from reference TRBV7-8 and TRBJ2-3 gives the full variable domain: GAGVSQSPRYKVAKRGQDVALRCDPISGHVSLFWYQQALGQGPEFLTYFQNEAQLDKSGLPSDRFFAERPEGSVSTLKIQRTQQEDSAVYLCASSPRDTDTDTQYFGPGTRLTVL.

This clonotype was seen only a few times. The genes are TRBV20-1 and TRBJ2-1; tentative D call: TRBD1 (5 bases). The CDR3 sequence is 14 residues long. CDR1 and CDR2 (germline): DFQATT, SNEGSKA (reference sequence). The V end lost 1 base, the J end lost 6 bases, and 13 bases lay between the germline ends. CDR3 loop: CSARVRGPTNEQFF. CDR3 DNA: TGCAGTGCTAGAGTTAGGGGTCCCACCAATGAGCAGTTCTTC.

V usage is TRBV27 and J usage is TRBJ2-3; 9 bases are shared with TRBD1. The CDR3 has 15 amino acids. V gave up 5 bases and J gave up 3 bases; unmatched junction bases: 6. CDR1 and CDR2 (germline): MNHEY, SMNVEV (reference sequence). CDR3 coding DNA: TGTGCCAGCAGTCCACAGGGGGCAAGTACAGATACGCAGTATTTT. It codes for CASSPQGASTDTQYF.

The V call is TRBV12-3 or TRBV12-4, the J call TRBJ1-1; D unclear. The germline V and J ends were trimmed by 3 bases and 5 bases, with 13 bases remaining between them. The CDR3 consists of 14 residues. The CDR3 DNA is TGTGCCAGCAGTTTGAGCAGCGGAGGAACTGAAGCTTTCTTT. Amino acids: CASSLSSGGTEAFF.

The chain employs TRBV12-3 or TRBV12-4 and TRBJ2-1; possibly TRBD1 for D (6 bases). The V end was cut by 5 bases, the J end by 0 bases, with 14 bases between. The CDR3 has 16 residues. The CDR3 DNA sequence: TGTGCCAGCAGTGGCCGGACAGCGAACTCCTACAATGAGCAGTTCTTC. It is translated as CASSGRTANSYNEQFF.

V gene TRBV20-1 combines with J gene TRBJ2-3, with 7 bases that match TRBD2. Germline loops: CDR1 DFQATT, CDR2 SNEGSKA (reference sequence). The ends lost 3 bases at V and 6 bases at J; junction bases unmatched: 3. CDR3 size: 12 residues. CDR3 in DNA: TGCAGTGCTAGCTGGCGGGAGGATACGCAGTATTTT. Residues: CSASWREDTQYF.

The rearrangement joins TRBV5-4 to TRBJ2-5; TRBD2 agrees at 10 bases. Germline CDR1 reads SGHNT; CDR2 reads YYREEE (reference sequence). CDR3 size: 15 residues. The trim removed 4 bases at V and 5 bases at J, leaving 8 bases unmatched. The CDR3 DNA reads TGTGCCAGCAGCCCCTTAGCGGGAGGTGAGGAGACCCAGTACTTC. Protein sequence: CASSPLAGGEETQYF.

This clonotype occurred once. A much larger clone lies a single base off, so this may be a read error. V gene TRBV20-1 combines with J gene TRBJ1-5; 7 bases fit TRBD1. This CDR3 has 16 residues. Germline values: CDR1 DFQATT, CDR2 SNEGSKA (reference sequence). The V and J ends lost 1 base and 0 bases, in that order; junction bases with no gene match: 6. The CDR3 nucleotides are TGCAGTGCTAGAGCTGCGGGACAGTATAGCAATCAGCCCCAGCATTTT. Translating it yields CSARAAGQYSNQPQHF.

In its sample, this clonotype was seen a few times. The V and J genes are TRBV7-6 and TRBJ2-1; 7 bases match TRBD2. J was trimmed by 0 bases and V by 4 bases; bases with no gene match: 6. The CDR3 is made up of 16 amino acids. Germline V gene sequence: CDR1 SGHVS, CDR2 FNYEAQ. The CDR3 loop is CASSSAQRDSYNEQFF. CDR3 sequence (DNA): TGTGCCAGCAGCTCAGCCCAGCGGGACTCCTACAATGAGCAGTTCTTC.

The rearrangement links TRBV19 to TRBJ2-1, with 11 bases matching TRBD2. CDR3 size: 15 residues. The germline V gene encodes CDR1 LNHDA and CDR2 SQIVND (reference sequence). Unmatched junction bases numbered 4, after V lost 6 bases and J lost 3 bases. The CDR3 coding sequence is TGTGCCAGTAGCACTACTAGCGGGGGCTACAATGAGCAGTTCTTC. Translation: CASSTTSGGYNEQFF.

Ten or more counts support this clonotype. V usage is TRBV7-6 and J usage is TRBJ1-6; 9 nucleotides agree with TRBD1. Losses at the gene ends were 1 base for V and 10 bases for J; bases not matched to a gene: 8. This CDR3 spans 16 amino acids. Per the germline V gene, CDR1 is SGHVS and CDR2 is FNYEAQ. CDR3 amino acids: CASSLEGDRVGSPLHF. Written as DNA, the CDR3 is TGTGCCAGCAGCTTAGAAGGGGACAGGGTCGGCTCACCCCTCCACTTT.

This clonotype showed up just a few times. V and J are TRBV5-1 and TRBJ2-3, with 9 nucleotides matching TRBD2. Germline assignment: CDR1 SGHRS and CDR2 YFSETQ. V lost 3 bases and J lost 6; bases outside the gene matches: 11. The CDR3 sequence is 16 residues long. The CDR3 DNA reads TGCGCCAGCAGCTGGATCTCTAGCGGGATGGGGGATACGCAGTATTTT. Protein sequence: CASSWISSGMGDTQYF.

DNA for the CDR3: TGCGCCAGCAGCCAAGTCGCGGGGGGCTCCTACAATGAGCAGTTCTTC. This gives the protein CASSQVAGGSYNEQFF. This chain uses TRBV4-1 with TRBJ2-1; 8 bases agree with TRBD2. V dropped 1 base and J dropped 0; count of bases not matched to a gene: 2. Germline values: CDR1 MGHRA, CDR2 YSYEKL. The CDR3 runs to 16 residues.

The V gene is TRBV6-1, the J gene TRBJ2-7; D is perhaps TRBD1 (5 bases). CDR1 and CDR2 from the germline V gene are MNHNS and SASEGT. CDR3 length: 15 amino acids. Trimming left V 5 bases short and J 2 bases short, with 16 bases between. CDR3 sequence reads: CASSQTATYAYEQYF. The CDR3 DNA is TGTGCCAGCAGTCAGACAGCCACTTACGCCTACGAGCAGTACTTC.

This clonotype appeared a few times. The CDR3 DNA reads TGCGCCAGCAGTGATCGGGGGGCTGGCACTGAAGCTTTCTTT. Its protein product is CASSDRGAGTEAFF. V usage is TRBV10-2 and J usage is TRBJ1-1; D perhaps matches TRBD1 (6 bases). The germline V gene encodes CDR1 WSHSY and CDR2 SAAADI. Trimming pared 3 bases from V and 4 bases from J, leaving 12 bases between. The CDR3 is 14 amino acids.

The chain couples TRBV27 to TRBJ1-6, with D maybe TRBD1 (5 bases). The CDR3 is made up of 15 amino acids. Germline lookup yields CDR1 MNHEY and CDR2 SMNVEV (reference sequence). V lost 6 bases, J lost 9 bases, and 18 bases lay in between. The CDR3 DNA reads as TGTGCCAGCAGCTTACAGGCTAGTCGGATTTCACCCCTCCACTTT. Encoded protein: CASSLQASRISPLHF.

This clonotype was recorded many times. This chain uses TRBV7-2 with TRBJ1-1; TRBD1 aligns across 7 bases. This CDR3 is built from 15 residues. Germline V gives CDR1 SGHTA, CDR2 FQGNSA. The J segment lost 5 bases and the V segment lost 2 bases, leaving 8 bases of the junction unmatched. This CDR3 reads CASSLSRQGGTEAFF. In nucleotides, the CDR3 is TGTGCCAGCAGCTTAAGCCGACAGGGTGGGACTGAAGCTTTCTTT. The full variable domain, with the rest looked up from reference TRBV7-2 and TRBJ1-1, is GAGVSQSPSNKVTEKGKDVELRCDPISGHTALYWYRQSLGQGLEFLIYFQGNSAPDKSGLPSDRFSAERTGGSVSTLTIQRTQQEDSAVYLCASSLSRQGGTEAFFGQGTRLTVV.

The chain employs TRBV7-2 and TRBJ2-5, with 14 nucleotides matching TRBD2. V shed 4 bases, J shed 5 bases, and the junction held 3 bases outside the gene matches. Germline loops: CDR1 SGHTA, CDR2 FQGNSA. This CDR3 is built from 15 residues. In DNA form, the CDR3 reads TGTGCCAGCAGCTCCAGACTAGCGGGGGGGGAGACCCAGTACTTC. Translation: CASSSRLAGGETQYF.

The chain is built from TRBV20-1 and TRBJ2-2; 9 bases are a match to TRBD1. The J segment lost 6 bases and the V segment lost 3 bases, leaving 14 bases of the junction unmatched. The CDR3 runs 17 residues. Germline-derived CDR1 and CDR2 are DFQATT and SNEGSKA (reference sequence). CDR3 nucleotide sequence: TGCAGTGCTAGTCACCCTCGGGACAGGGTCTTCCCCGGGGAGCTGTTTTTT. The encoded protein is CSASHPRDRVFPGELFF.

The rearrangement joins TRBV19 to TRBJ2-5; TRBD1 aligns across 10 bases. V shed 4 bases and J 5 bases; nucleotides not matched to a gene: 7. CDR1 is LNHDA, CDR2 SQIVND, per germline (reference sequence). This CDR3 is 15 amino acids long. CDR3: CASSTGQGGRETQYF. CDR3 DNA: TGTGCCAGTAGTACCGGACAGGGGGGACGGGAGACCCAGTACTTC.

This clonotype was counted ten times or more. The chain links TRBV7-6 to TRBJ2-7, with TRBD1 identical over 8 bases. The CDR3 covers 17 residues. V dropped 3 bases and J dropped 3; count of bases not matched to a gene: 13. In germline, CDR1 is SGHVS, CDR2 FNYEAQ. The CDR3 sequence is CASSFRIPGTGGYEQYF. CDR3 bases: TGTGCCAGCAGCTTTCGAATCCCCGGGACAGGCGGCTACGAGCAGTACTTC.